This T cell receptor (beta chain) was retrieved from a study of blood T cell repertoires in COVID-19. Study background: Samples came from the United States, Italy and Spain, spanning acute and convalescent COVID-19. PBMCs, B-cell-depleted T cells, or T cells were the source of the cDNA or gDNA that made up the material.

The V end lost 7 bases, the J end lost 4 bases, and 29 bases lay between the germline ends. The CDR3 sequence is 18 residues long. The germline CDR1 and CDR2 sequences are SGHRS and YFSETQ. Original processing methods: Scientists estimated how many nucleated cells there were by amplifying reference gene primers. Generated by immunoSEQ multiplex PCR, the TCRdb table keeps only in-frame clones and is missing some. That table gives V, J and clone size, and the DNA gave D and trimming. The table has 35,000 to 55,000 clones, 90% seen once. The sequence derives from a man in his fifties or sixties with active COVID-19. Sequenced material: peripheral blood. The chain employs TRBV5-1 and TRBJ1-2; D is perhaps TRBD1 (5 bases). The CDR3 bases are TGCGCCAGCTCTGGGGGGATGACCGGGAGGGCTCTTCCCTATGGCTACACCTTC. Encoded protein: CASSGGMTGRALPYGYTF.